Following are 22 T cell receptor beta chains from one sample sequenced in a study of T cells in Graves' hyperthyroidism and ophthalmopathy. It was RNA transcripts that yielded the amplified TCR beta CDR3 regions. Using the HTBI primer set, a first-round RT-PCR was run on the TCR CDR3. TCRdb re-called the multiplex PCR reads with MiXCR, one entry per CDR3 protein. The sample shows roughly 380,000 distinct CDR3 sequences, approximately 15% of them seen only once. Source material: blood. These receptors came from a woman between 55 and 75 years old with Graves' hyperthyroidism.

Only a few counts were recorded for this clonotype. V is TRBV24-1 and J is TRBJ2-2; either TRBD1 or TRBD2 may supply D (6 bases each). V was trimmed by 5 bases and J by 6 bases, leaving 18 bases between them. Germline loops: CDR1 KGHDR, CDR2 SFDVKD. This CDR3 comprises 16 residues. In DNA form, the CDR3 reads TGTGCCACCAGTGGCTACAGGGTCCGCGGGGCCGGGGAGCTGTTTTTT. Residues: CATSGYRVRGAGELFF.

This clonotype was recorded at least ten times. The rearrangement links TRBV11-1 to TRBJ2-1, with a possible D match to TRBD2 (6 bases). Germline values: CDR1 SGHAT, CDR2 FQDESV (reference sequence). The length of the CDR3 is 15 residues. V was trimmed by 5 bases and J by 2 bases, leaving 13 bases between them. The CDR3 sequence is CASSPLATTYNEQFF. CDR3 sequence (DNA): TGTGCCAGCAGCCCCCTAGCGACAACCTACAATGAGCAGTTCTTC. Filled out from reference TRBV11-1 and TRBJ2-1, the complete variable domain reads EAEVAQSPRYKITEKSQAVAFWCDPISGHATLYWYRQILGQGPELLVQFQDESVVDDSQLPKDRFSAERLKGVDSTLKIQPAELGDSAMYLCASSPLATTYNEQFFGPGTRLTVL.

This clonotype was counted a few times. This clone may be a read error of a much larger clone one base away. The gene calls are TRBV18 and TRBJ2-1; D might be TRBD2 (5 bases). Germline lookup yields CDR1 KGHSH and CDR2 LQKENI. The ends were cut back, 6 bases at V and 0 bases at J, with 15 bases in the middle. This CDR3 comprises 16 residues. For the CDR3, the DNA is TGTGCCAGCTCTTCAACGGCGGGCCGCTCCTACAATGAGCAGTTCTTC. This sequence encodes CASSSTAGRSYNEQFF.

The sample holds a few counts of this clonotype. The gene calls are TRBV9 and TRBJ2-5, with 7 bases that match TRBD1. The CDR3 totals 17 residues. Germline V CDR1 and CDR2: SGDLS, YYNGEE. V was pared by 4 bases and J by 2 bases, with 14 bases of the junction left unmatched. DNA of the CDR3: TGTGCCAGCAGCACCCGGGGATCGACAGGGCTGCAAGAGACCCAGTACTTC. Its translation is CASSTRGSTGLQETQYF.

There are many counts of this clonotype. This sequence joins TRBV11-2 and TRBJ2-5, with TRBD2 identical over 7 bases. V trimming: 4 bases; J trimming: 2 bases; junction bases outside the gene matches: 7. The germline V gene encodes CDR1 SGHAT and CDR2 FQNNGV. This CDR3 region has 15 residues. The CDR3 here is CASSSGASGQETQYF. The CDR3 region has the DNA TGTGCCAGCAGCTCAGGCGCTAGCGGTCAAGAGACCCAGTACTTC. The entire variable domain, with the rest obtained from reference TRBV11-2 and TRBJ2-5, is as follows: EAGVAQSPRYKIIEKRQSVAFWCNPISGHATLYWYQQILGQGPKLLIQFQNNGVVDDSQLPKDRFSAERLKGVDSTLKIQPAKLEDSAVYLCASSSGASGQETQYFGPGTRLLVL.

This clonotype showed up many times. This chain connects TRBV2 to TRBJ2-5, with 11 bases that match TRBD1. Germline-derived CDR1 and CDR2 are SNHLY and FYNNEI. V was pared by 7 bases and J by 5 bases, with 9 bases of the junction left unmatched. The CDR3 length is 15 residues. As DNA, the CDR3 is TGTGCCAGCAACCTCGGACAGGGGGCGTGGGAGACCCAGTACTTC. It is translated as CASNLGQGAWETQYF. The whole variable domain, filled in from reference TRBV2 and TRBJ2-5, reads EPEVTQTPSHQVTQMGQEVILRCVPISNHLYFYWYRQILGQKVEFLVSFYNNEISEKSEIFDDQFSVERPDGSNFTLKIRSTKLEDSAMYFCASNLGQGAWETQYFGPGTRLLVL.

This clonotype was counted ten times or more. This chain links TRBV9 with TRBJ1-5, with TRBD1 matching 9 bases. Germline CDR1 and CDR2: SGDLS and YYNGEE. The length of the CDR3 is 15 residues. With V trimmed by 0 bases and J by 6 bases, 4 bases remained unmatched. CDR3 in amino acids: CASSVAGQGRQPQHF. The DNA of the CDR3 is TGTGCCAGCAGCGTAGCGGGACAGGGACGTCAGCCCCAGCATTTT.

This clonotype occurred many times. J is TRBJ2-1 and V is TRBV20-1; 9 bases map to TRBD2. Unmatched junction bases numbered 7, after V lost 4 bases and J lost 6 bases. Germline-derived CDR1 and CDR2 are DFQATT and SNEGSKA (reference sequence). The CDR3 runs to 14 residues. CDR3 loop: CSATLGLAANEQFF. DNA of the CDR3: TGCAGTGCTACTTTGGGACTAGCCGCCAATGAGCAGTTCTTC.

This clonotype showed up many times. This sequence joins TRBV2 and TRBJ1-4, with a weak D call TRBD1 (6 bases). V was clipped by 6 bases and J by 7 bases, with 18 bases between them. Germline assignment: CDR1 SNHLY and CDR2 FYNNEI. The CDR3 length is 15 residues. In DNA form, the CDR3 reads TGTGCCAGCAGCCCATCACAGGGTTGGGGTGAAAAACTGTTTTTT. It yields the protein CASSPSQGWGEKLFF.

The chain carries TRBV7-9 and TRBJ2-5; 11 nucleotides agree with TRBD2. The CDR3 totals 14 residues. With V trimmed by 5 bases and J by 5 bases, 4 bases remained unmatched. The germline V gene has CDR1 SEHNR and CDR2 FQNEAQ (reference sequence). CDR3 in amino acids: CASSPRTSGETQYF. CDR3 DNA sequence: TGTGCCAGCAGCCCGAGGACTAGCGGGGAGACCCAGTACTTC. Supplemented by reference TRBV7-9 and TRBJ2-5, the full variable domain reads DTGVSQNPRHKITKRGQNVTFRCDPISEHNRLYWYRQTLGQGPEFLTYFQNEAQLEKSRLLSDRFSAERPKGSFSTLEIQRTEQGDSAMYLCASSPRTSGETQYFGPGTRLLVL.

There are many counts of this clonotype. The chain has TRBV28 and TRBJ1-5, with D uncertain. Between the trimmed V and J ends, which lost 6 bases and 5 bases, there was a span of 17 bases. The CDR3 is 15 residues long. In germline, CDR1 is MDHEN, CDR2 SYDVKM. CDR3 nucleotide sequence: TGTGCCAGCAGCCCCCCCGGGCGAGGGCATCAGCCCCAGCATTTT. It is translated as CASSPPGRGHQPQHF.

This clonotype was found many times. The chain joins TRBV3-1 to TRBJ2-1, with a possible D match to TRBD1 (6 bases). There are 12 residues in the CDR3. Trimming stripped 2 bases from V and 13 bases from J, with 12 bases between. Germline V gene lookup returns CDR1 LGHDT and CDR2 YNNKEL (reference sequence). This CDR3 is CASSQRQGLQFF. The DNA for the CDR3 is TGTGCCAGCAGCCAAAGGCAGGGGTTACAGTTCTTC.

The chain joins TRBV30 to TRBJ2-3; 7 positions agree with TRBD1. Germline values: CDR1 GTSNPN, CDR2 SVGIG (reference sequence). This CDR3 has 14 residues. Germline trimming cut 4 bases from V and 1 base from J; bases unmatched to any gene: 5. The CDR3 reads CAWTDRRRTDTQYF. The DNA of the CDR3 is TGTGCCTGGACGGACAGGCGGCGCACAGATACGCAGTATTTT.

This clonotype was recorded at least ten times. The chain joins TRBV28 to TRBJ2-7; D may be TRBD1 (5 bases). Per the germline V gene, CDR1 is MDHEN and CDR2 is SYDVKM. The CDR3 totals 11 residues. V was trimmed by 11 bases and J by 0 bases, leaving 8 bases between them. The CDR3 region is CAAGISYEQYF. The DNA of the CDR3 is TGTGCCGCAGGGATCTCCTACGAGCAGTACTTC.

This clonotype was seen a handful of times. This chain uses TRBV5-5 with TRBJ2-1; 9 bases match TRBD2. The CDR3 has 14 amino acids. Trimming cost V 4 bases and J 6 bases; bases outside gene matches: 5. CDR1 and CDR2 from the germline V gene are SGHKS and YYEKEE (reference sequence). The CDR3 nucleotides are TGTGCCAGCAGCCCCGGGACTAGCCCCAATGAGCAGTTCTTC. Translation gives CASSPGTSPNEQFF.

The rearrangement links TRBV29-1 to TRBJ2-1, with D possibly matching TRBD1 (6 bases). Trimming stripped 6 bases from V and 9 bases from J, with 15 bases between. The CDR3 loop spans 12 amino acids. Germline V CDR1 and CDR2: SQVTM, ANQGSEA. CDR3 in amino acids: CSVLGAVGEQFF. The CDR3 region has the DNA TGCAGCGTCCTGGGGGCTGTAGGTGAGCAGTTCTTC.

In its sample, this clonotype was seen a few times. This chain connects TRBV27 to TRBJ1-2, with TRBD1 as a possible D gene (6 bases). V shed 6 bases and J shed 2 bases, with 16 bases lying between them. This CDR3 region has 15 residues. Germline V CDR1 and CDR2: MNHEY, SMNVEV (reference sequence). CDR3 residues: CASRTGWMGNYGYTF. For the CDR3, the DNA is TGTGCCAGCAGGACAGGATGGATGGGGAACTATGGCTACACCTTC.

This clonotype appeared many times. The chain carries TRBV3-1 and TRBJ2-1; 9 bases map to TRBD1. The germline CDR1 and CDR2 sequences are LGHDT and YNNKEL (reference sequence). V shed 4 bases and J 4 bases; nucleotides not matched to a gene: 11. The CDR3 consists of 17 residues. The CDR3 sequence: CASSPQSRTGAYNEQFF. The CDR3 DNA is TGTGCCAGCAGCCCACAAAGTCGGACAGGGGCGTACAATGAGCAGTTCTTC.

As regards this clonotype: A read error may explain this, as a much larger clone is one base away. V usage is TRBV20-1 and J usage is TRBJ2-5; TRBD1 might be the D (8 bases). The last part of the DNA fits TRBJ2-1 better; the J call may be wrong. Germline values: CDR1 DFQATT, CDR2 SNEGSKA (reference sequence). The CDR3 totals 14 residues. In DNA form, the CDR3 reads TGCAGTGCTAGGCGGGGGACAGGCCAAGAGACCCAGTTCTTC. Translating gives CSARRGTGQETQFF.

The chain combines TRBV11-2 with TRBJ2-1, with 14 bases fitting TRBD2. Germline-derived CDR1 and CDR2 are SGHAT and FQNNGV. The CDR3 extends over 17 amino acids. V shed 5 bases and J 6 bases; nucleotides not matched to a gene: 9. CDR3 protein: CASSRGGGLAGVNEQFF. CDR3 sequence (DNA): TGTGCCAGCAGCCGGGGCGGGGGACTAGCGGGAGTCAATGAGCAGTTCTTC.

This clonotype was found many times. The chain combines TRBV28 with TRBJ1-1; the D is unclear. V lost 3 bases and J 9 bases, leaving 14 bases between the germline ends. The length of the CDR3 is 13 residues. Per germline, CDR1 MDHEN and CDR2 SYDVKM. The CDR3 is CASSFRASRKAFF. CDR3 DNA: TGTGCCAGCAGTTTTAGGGCCTCGAGGAAAGCTTTCTTT.

The genes are TRBV5-1 and TRBJ2-3; D might be TRBD1 (6 bases). V was pared by 5 bases and J by 6 bases, with 16 bases between. The CDR3 has 14 amino acids. From germline, CDR1 is SGHRS and CDR2 YFSETQ. CDR3 in amino acids: CASSRAGVGDTQYF. DNA of the CDR3: TGCGCCAGCAGTCGGGCAGGGGTTGGTGATACGCAGTATTTT.